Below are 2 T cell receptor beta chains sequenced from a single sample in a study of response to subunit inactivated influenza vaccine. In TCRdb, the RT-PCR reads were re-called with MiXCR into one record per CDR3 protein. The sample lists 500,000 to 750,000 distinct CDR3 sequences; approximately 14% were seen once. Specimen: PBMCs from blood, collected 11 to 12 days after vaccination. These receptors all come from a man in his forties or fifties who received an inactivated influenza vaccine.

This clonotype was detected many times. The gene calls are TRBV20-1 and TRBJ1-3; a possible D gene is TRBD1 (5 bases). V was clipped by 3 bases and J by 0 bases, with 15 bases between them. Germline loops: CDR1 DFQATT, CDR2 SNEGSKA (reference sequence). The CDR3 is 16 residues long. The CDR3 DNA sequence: TGCAGTGCTAGGGGGCAGGGAGGGAACTCTGGAAACACCATATATTTT. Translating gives CSARGQGGNSGNTIYF.

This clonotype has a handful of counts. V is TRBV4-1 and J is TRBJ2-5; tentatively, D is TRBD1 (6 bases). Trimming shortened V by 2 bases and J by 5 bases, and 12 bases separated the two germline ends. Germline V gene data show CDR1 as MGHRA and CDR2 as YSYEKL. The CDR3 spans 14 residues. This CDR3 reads CASSQTQGLETQYF. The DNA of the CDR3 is TGCGCCAGCAGCCAAACTCAGGGGCTGGAGACCCAGTACTTC.